Shown below are 7 T cell receptor beta chains from a single sample sequenced in a study of T cell responses to AZD1222 COVID-19 vaccine. Clones were read by immunoSEQ multiplex PCR, and TCRdb kept only the in-frame ones, dropping some. The sample includes 85,000 to 130,000 clones, about 89% of them seen just once. The sample here was peripheral blood, taken on day 0 of AZD1222 vaccination. The receptors stem from an adult in good health.

The rearrangement uses TRBV2 and TRBJ2-3, with 7 bases that match TRBD1. The germline V gene has CDR1 SNHLY and CDR2 FYNNEI. CDR3 length: 14 amino acids. With 0 bases clipped from V and 4 bases from J, the junction kept 1 base outside the gene matches. CDR3 nucleotide sequence: TGTGCCAGCAGTGAAGCAACAGGGGCAGATACGCAGTATTTT. It translates to CASSEATGADTQYF.

The V gene is TRBV5-5, the J gene TRBJ2-6; D gene ambiguous. V was trimmed by 4 bases and J by 12 bases, leaving 26 bases between them. Germline V lookup: CDR1 SGHKS, CDR2 YYEKEE (reference sequence). The CDR3 spans 17 residues. CDR3: CASSVGAYSRSRTVLTF. The CDR3 bases are TGTGCCAGCAGCGTGGGCGCTTACAGTAGGTCTAGGACCGTCCTGACTTTC.

V and J are TRBV19 and TRBJ2-1; D may be TRBD1 or TRBD2 (5 bases each). V was trimmed by 6 bases and J by 12 bases, leaving 21 bases between them. The CDR3 runs to 14 residues. From germline, CDR1 is LNHDA and CDR2 SQIVND (reference sequence). The CDR3, as DNA: TGTGCCAGTAGCGGGACCCGCCGTACGGGTGGGCAGTTCTTC. Its protein product is CASSGTRRTGGQFF.

The chain links TRBV6-5 to TRBJ1-1; 8 bases align to TRBD1. Unmatched junction bases numbered 5, after V lost 4 bases and J lost 4 bases. Looked up from germline, CDR1 is MNHEY and CDR2 is SVGAGI. The CDR3 consists of 14 residues. The CDR3 reads CASSSRTGGTEAFF. The DNA of the CDR3 is TGTGCCAGCAGTTCTCGAACAGGGGGCACTGAAGCTTTCTTT.

CDR3 sequence reads: CASKNQGARDTEAFF. DNA of the CDR3: TGTGCCAGCAAAAATCAGGGTGCGAGGGACACTGAAGCTTTCTTT. This chain joins TRBV6-5 and TRBJ1-1; D may be TRBD1 (5 bases). V was cut by 7 bases and J by 3 bases, with 18 bases left in between. CDR1 and CDR2 from the germline V gene are MNHEY and SVGAGI. This CDR3 contains 15 residues.

This clone was observed a single time. This chain joins TRBV3-1 (or the pseudogene TRBV3-2) and TRBJ2-2; a possible D gene is TRBD1 (5 bases). The CDR3 is made up of 15 amino acids. The V gene lost 0 bases and the J gene lost 4 bases, with 9 bases spanning the gap. From germline, CDR1 is LGHDT and CDR2 YNNKEL (reference sequence). CDR3: CASSQEGRATGELFF. The CDR3, as DNA: TGTGCCAGCAGCCAAGAGGGCAGGGCCACCGGGGAGCTGTTTTTT.

V gene TRBV5-4 combines with J gene TRBJ2-1, with 10 positions matching TRBD2. The CDR3 sequence is 16 residues long. The junction had 11 bases not matched to a gene; V was cut back by 4 bases and J by 7 bases. Germline assignment: CDR1 SGHNT and CDR2 YYREEE (reference sequence). The CDR3 reads CASSQGGPSGRNEQFF. DNA of the CDR3: TGTGCCAGCAGCCAGGGGGGGCCTAGCGGGAGAAATGAGCAGTTCTTC.